The 3 T cell receptor beta chains below all came from one sample that was sequenced in a study of vaccination effects on CD4 cells after COVID-19 (dated by TCRdb to about 2022). The method behind the library was the immunoSEQ multiplex PCR assay. Not all clones reach the TCRdb copy of this immuneACCESS table, which keeps in-frame sequences only. Checked studies attribute under half of the gap to unresolved V genes and leave the rest unexplained. The table for this sample lists about 47,000 clones; 76% of them were counted only once. The ten most abundant clones make up 12% of the sample. These receptors' targets are unknown. After 10 to 11 days of culture, CD4+ T cells were isolated with the EasySep CD4+ T cell isolation kit. The source was CD4+ T cells from PBMCs cultured without peptide, collected before COVID-19 vaccination. Receptors were obtained from a human donor who had a prior SARS-CoV-2 infection.

This rearrangement joins TRBV7-2 to TRBJ1-2; TRBD1 might be the D (6 bases). The ends were cut back, 7 bases at V and 5 bases at J, with 14 bases in the middle. Germline lookup yields CDR1 SGHTA and CDR2 FQGNSA. There are 13 residues in the CDR3. The DNA of the CDR3 is TGTGCCAGCACCCCCGACAGGTATTATGGCTACACCTTC. This sequence encodes CASTPDRYYGYTF.

The chain couples TRBV6-5 to TRBJ2-5, with D perhaps given as TRBD1 or TRBD2 (5 bases each). V was clipped by 7 bases and J by 2 bases, with 14 bases between them. The germline V gene has CDR1 MNHEY and CDR2 SVGAGI. The CDR3 sequence is 14 residues long. CDR3 region: CASTGTAKQETQYF. CDR3 nucleotides: TGTGCCAGCACCGGGACCGCCAAACAAGAGACCCAGTACTTC.

This clone has more than one count but fewer than ten. This chain uses TRBV2 with TRBJ2-1; TRBD2 might be the D (7 bases). Germline loops: CDR1 SNHLY, CDR2 FYNNEI. This CDR3 region has 17 residues. V was pared by 4 bases and J by 4 bases, with 20 bases between. CDR3 residues: CASSADLGGPGYNEQFF. CDR3 nucleotides: TGTGCCAGCAGTGCGGATCTGGGGGGGCCCGGTTACAATGAGCAGTTCTTC.